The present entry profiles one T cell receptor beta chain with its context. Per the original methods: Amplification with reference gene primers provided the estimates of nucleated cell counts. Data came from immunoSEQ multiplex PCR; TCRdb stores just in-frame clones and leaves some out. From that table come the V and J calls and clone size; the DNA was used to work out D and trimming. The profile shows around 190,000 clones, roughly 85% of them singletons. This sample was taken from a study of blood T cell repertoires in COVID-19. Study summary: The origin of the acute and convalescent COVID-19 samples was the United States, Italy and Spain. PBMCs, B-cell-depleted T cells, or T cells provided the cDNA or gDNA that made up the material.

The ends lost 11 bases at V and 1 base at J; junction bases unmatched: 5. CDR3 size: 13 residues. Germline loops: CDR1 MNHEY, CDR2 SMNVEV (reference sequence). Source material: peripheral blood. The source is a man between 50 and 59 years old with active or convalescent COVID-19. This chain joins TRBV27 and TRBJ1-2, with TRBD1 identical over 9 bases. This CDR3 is CASSGQGNYGYTF. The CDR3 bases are TGTGCCTCCTCGGGACAGGGTAACTATGGCTACACCTTC.